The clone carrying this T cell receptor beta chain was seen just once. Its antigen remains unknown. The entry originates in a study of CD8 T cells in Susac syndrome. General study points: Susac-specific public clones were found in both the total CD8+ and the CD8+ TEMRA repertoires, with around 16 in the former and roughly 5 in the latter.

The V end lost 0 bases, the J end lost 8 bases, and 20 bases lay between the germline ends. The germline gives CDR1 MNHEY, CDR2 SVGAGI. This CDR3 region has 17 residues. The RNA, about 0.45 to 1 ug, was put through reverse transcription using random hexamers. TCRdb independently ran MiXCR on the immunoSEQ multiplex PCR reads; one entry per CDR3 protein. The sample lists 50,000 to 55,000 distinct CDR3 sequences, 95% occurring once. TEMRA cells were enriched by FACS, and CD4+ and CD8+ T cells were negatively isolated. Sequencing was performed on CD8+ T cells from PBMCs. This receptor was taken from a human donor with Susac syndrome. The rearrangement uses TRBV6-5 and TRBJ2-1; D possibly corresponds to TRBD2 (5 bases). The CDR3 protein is CASSYSMASFVFDEQFF. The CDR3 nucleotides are TGTGCCAGCAGTTACTCAATGGCTAGCTTCGTCTTCGATGAGCAGTTCTTC.